The 11 T cell receptor beta chains presented below share a single source sample, sequenced in a study of blood T cell repertoires in COVID-19. Measured with immunoSEQ multiplex PCR; TCRdb has only the in-frame clones, and not every one. This sample has roughly 380,000 clones, with about 91% found just once. Sequencing was done on a sample of peripheral blood. Receptor source: a woman aged 40 to 49 with COVID-19, enrolled during active disease.

V is TRBV7-6 and J is TRBJ2-7; maybe TRBD1 (6 bases). The CDR3 is 15 amino acids. Germline CDR1 reads SGHVS; CDR2 reads FNYEAQ. Trimming cost V 1 base and J 2 bases, with 12 bases left between them. The CDR3 spells CASSLGQGTTYEQYF. CDR3 nucleotides: TGTGCCAGCAGCTTAGGGCAGGGGACGACCTACGAGCAGTACTTC.

The chain's CDR3 is CASSLGLAGGNEFF. DNA of the CDR3: TGCGCCAGCAGCTTGGGACTAGCGGGGGGGAACGAGTTCTTC. This rearrangement joins TRBV5-1 to TRBJ2-1, with 14 nucleotides matching TRBD2. The V gene end was trimmed by 0 bases and the J gene end by 14 bases; junction bases not matched to a gene: 4. Per germline, CDR1 SGHRS and CDR2 YFSETQ. This CDR3 comprises 14 residues.

This chain connects TRBV5-1 to TRBJ1-5; 7 nucleotides line up with TRBD1. The CDR3 covers 14 residues. The V gene end was trimmed by 2 bases and the J gene end by 6 bases; junction bases not matched to a gene: 5. Per the germline V gene, CDR1 is SGHRS and CDR2 is YFSETQ. CDR3 DNA sequence: TGCGCCAGCAGCTTTTACCAGGGGGGTCAGCCCCAGCATTTT. It specifies CASSFYQGGQPQHF.

CDR3 coding DNA: TGTGCCAGCAGTGAAGCGCGGGGTCGGAAACTGTTTTTT. It specifies CASSEARGRKLFF. The chain couples TRBV2 to TRBJ1-4; D is undetermined. The ends were cut back, 0 bases at V and 11 bases at J, with 10 bases in the middle. Per germline, CDR1 SNHLY and CDR2 FYNNEI. The CDR3 has 13 residues.

V usage is TRBV7-2 and J usage is TRBJ2-1, with 8 positions matching TRBD1. The V and J ends lost 2 bases and 14 bases, in that order; junction bases with no gene match: 11. Per the germline V gene, CDR1 is SGHTA and CDR2 is FQGNSA. The CDR3 has 14 amino acids. The CDR3 DNA is TGTGCCAGCAGCTTATACCAGGGGGCTGGGTGGGAGTTCTTC. Its translation: CASSLYQGAGWEFF.

The chain has TRBV7-2 and TRBJ2-5, with D possibly being TRBD2 (5 bases). From germline, CDR1 is SGHTA and CDR2 FQGNSA. The CDR3 is made up of 16 amino acids. Trimming left V 1 base short and J 5 bases short, with 17 bases between. The CDR3 protein is CASSLGTNPSGETQYF. The CDR3, as DNA: TGTGCCAGCAGCTTAGGGACCAACCCCTCGGGGGAGACCCAGTACTTC.

The chain combines TRBV18 with TRBJ1-5; D not certain. Germline lookup yields CDR1 KGHSH and CDR2 LQKENI. There are 15 residues in the CDR3. V lost 0 bases, J lost 7 bases, and 13 bases lay in between. The CDR3 here is CASSPPGRSEQPQHF. CDR3 bases: TGTGCCAGCTCACCACCGGGCAGATCTGAACAGCCCCAGCATTTT. The complete variable domain, with remaining parts taken from reference TRBV18 and TRBJ1-5, reads NAGVMQNPRHLVRRRGQEARLRCSPMKGHSHVYWYRQLPEEGLKFMVYLQKENIIDESGMPKERFSAEFPKEGPSILRIQQVVRGDSAAYFCASSPPGRSEQPQHFGDGTRLSIL.

The chain couples TRBV12-3 or TRBV12-4 to TRBJ2-7; unclear D gene. Deletions cut 1 base from V and 5 bases from J, with 3 bases between. The CDR3 runs to 11 residues. The CDR3, as DNA: TGTGCCAGCAGTTTAGTTAACGAGCAGTACTTC. Its protein product is CASSLVNEQYF.

The genes are TRBV7-2 and TRBJ2-1; 14 nucleotides line up with TRBD2. Losses at the gene ends were 5 bases for V and 5 bases for J; bases not matched to a gene: 5. Looked up from germline, CDR1 is SGHTA and CDR2 is FQGNSA. CDR3 length: 16 residues. The CDR3 DNA is TGTGCCAGCAGCCTTTGGACTAGCGGGAGGAACAATGAGCAGTTCTTC. Its translation: CASSLWTSGRNNEQFF.

In regard to this clone: The sample contains more than one DNA sequence encoding this CDR3. The chain links TRBV7-9 to TRBJ1-5; 10 bases map to TRBD1. Unmatched junction bases numbered 3, after V lost 5 bases and J lost 2 bases. The CDR3 contains 15 residues. The germline V gene has CDR1 SEHNR and CDR2 FQNEAQ (reference sequence). CDR3 nucleotides: TGTGCCAGCAGCCGCGGGACAGGGGGCAATCAGCCCCAGCATTTT. The encoded protein is CASSRGTGGNQPQHF.

This clone came up a few times. The chain employs TRBV5-5 and TRBJ2-7, with 10 bases fitting TRBD2. Germline CDR1 and CDR2: SGHKS and YYEKEE (reference sequence). V lost 4 bases, J lost 3 bases, and 10 bases stayed unmatched. This CDR3 region has 16 residues. The CDR3 coding sequence is TGTGCCAGCAGCCTGGTTTTAACTAGCGGGAACTACGAGCAGTACTTC. Protein: CASSLVLTSGNYEQYF.